The following is a T cell receptor (beta chain) sequence with its context. Its antigen is undetermined. The assay was immunoSEQ multiplex PCR, and TCRdb's table has in-frame clones only and misses some. The table shows about 150,000 clones, with just over 90% occurring only once. This sample was included in a study of T cell responses to AZD1222 COVID-19 vaccine. Study-level findings and limits: Seropositive AZD1222 recipients at baseline numbered only 6 or 7. Clonal diversity was possibly underestimated, and the donors were mostly white British, with more females. The span of vaccine-associated CD4 TCRs extended across spike, with dominance at 160-218 and 743-854. Targeting of unmutated variant regions was reportedly seen in nearly half of spike-specific TCRs.

Germline CDR1 and CDR2: LNHNV and YYDKDF (reference sequence). V lost 9 bases, J lost 1 base, and 16 bases lay in between. This CDR3 spans 14 amino acids. The TCR comes from an adult in good health. The J gene is TRBJ2-7, the V gene TRBV15; D is possibly TRBD2 (5 bases). Sequencing was performed on peripheral blood, taken on day 0 of MenACWY control vaccination. The CDR3 reads CATNRTPASYEQYF. CDR3 sequence (DNA): TGTGCCACTAATCGGACTCCGGCGTCCTACGAGCAGTACTTC.